The following is a TCR beta chain sequence with its context. Trimming pared 6 bases from V and 6 bases from J, leaving 8 bases between. The germline CDR1 and CDR2 sequences are MNHNS and SASEGT. This CDR3 has 12 residues. Clones were read by immunoSEQ multiplex PCR, and TCRdb kept only the in-frame ones, dropping some. Here the sample spans 200,000 or so clones, 88% being singletons. This sample stems from a study of cytomegalovirus exposure and HLA in healthy donors. The V call is TRBV6-1, the J call TRBJ2-2; D might be TRBD2 (5 bases). Sequencing was done on a sample of PBMCs. The clonotype originates from a woman aged 18-30 years in good health and CMV-seronegative. CDR3 region: CASRGLPGELFF. The CDR3 DNA is TGTGCCAGCAGAGGACTGCCCGGGGAGCTGTTTTTT.